A selection of T cell receptor beta chains follows, all from one sample in a study of cytomegalovirus exposure and HLA in healthy donors. Here immunoSEQ multiplex PCR was the method, and the copy in TCRdb shows in-frame clones only, minus some. Of 65,000 to 100,000 clones listed, about 79% are singletons. Sequenced: PBMCs. The source is a female donor in good health and CMV-seronegative. The conserved cysteine and the conserved F or W are not part of the CDR3 here. Each record gives: V gene, CDR3 protein.

TRBV7-2 | ASSVQVSNQPQH
TRBV6-5 | ASSYSRGGNTEAF
TRBV11-2 | ASSLDSHYEQY
TRBV7-2 | ASSLRQANTEAF
TRBV19 | ASSTPGQGWGKLF
TRBV6-5 | ASSPRDSYNSPLH
TRBV6-5 | ASSFGGGGDQPQH
TRBV9 | ASSVEADRFLSGYT
TRBV29-1 | SVAEEYGYT
TRBV9 | ASSVGQTSYEQY
TRBV6-5 | ASSPGTGSYEQY
TRBV7-8 | ASSLATGGRYT
TRBV5-1 | ASSEGRGTQY
TRBV30 | AWSPGQGGQPQH
TRBV2 | ASSPRGVPSTDTQY
TRBV27 | ASSHQMGRGTGELF
TRBV19 | ASSIDRGDTQY
TRBV4-3 | ASSQEYRAGQPQH
TRBV5-1 | ASSLGGGPFQETQY
TRBV19 | ASSPLAGGIDEQF
TRBV28 | ASSSTEGLYSNQPQH
TRBV5-1 | ASSQGQGARGSTDTQY
TRBV5-1 | ASSLGRDRGHYEQY
TRBV18 | ASSPGQPSSYEQY
TRBV7-9 | SSSLGGTEAF
TRBV6-6 | ASSYPPGLAGGEQY
TRBV30 | AWSRDSNQPQH
TRBV6-1 | ASSDPQGQGTDTQY
TRBV19 | ATDGRGNGYT
TRBV6-5 | ASSYSKSGKNTIY
TRBV29-1 | SVGQGLGRYEQF
TRBV5-1 | ASSLQQETQY
TRBV2 | ASSELNEQF
TRBV9 | ASSAHSSAHSSGMRVTYNEQF
TRBV6-5 | ASSRTSRYEQY
TRBV6-5 | ASSYRGLAGGNEQF
TRBV10-1 | ASSESAVGRHEQY
TRBV10-3 | AIRGSLDTQY
TRBV11-1 | ASSRTGGVFNEQF